This T cell receptor (beta chain) is from a study of PD-1 blockade in classical Hodgkin lymphoma. Time point meaning: cycle 4 day 1 (C4D1), after 6 weeks of nivolumab. Each of the patients experienced relapse following autologous stem cell transplantation, and their brentuximab vedotin exposure differed. Germline values: CDR1 SGHAT, CDR2 FQNNGV. The germline V and J ends were trimmed by 1 base and 0 bases, with 16 bases remaining between them. The CDR3 is 17 residues long. Sequencing used immunoSEQ multiplex PCR; TCRdb keeps in-frame clones, though not all of them. The profile covers around 92,000 clones, with about 83% appearing a single time and about a sixth taken by the ten largest. The study's findings and limits: When set against healthy donors, newly diagnosed patients were reported to show lower baseline TCR diversity. The study found that TCR diversity rose significantly by C4D1 in CD4+ but not CD8+ cells. Among the patients, those starting nivolumab under 1 year after ASCT were excluded. Complete responders had baseline diversity similar to newly diagnosed patients.

About this clone: Antigen specificity is unknown.

The sequencing here drew on peripheral blood mononuclear cells (PBMCs), taken before the fourth cycle of nivolumab. The source is a human donor with classical Hodgkin lymphoma. The J gene is TRBJ2-7, the V gene TRBV11-2; D remains unclear. CDR3 bases: TGTGCCAGCAGCTTAGCTCCTGTCAGCCTCAGCTCCTACGAGCAGTACTTC. Translation gives CASSLAPVSLSSYEQYF.